This T cell receptor beta chain was sequenced in a study of shared clonotypes between healthy human individuals. As for the study in general: Each donor's CD8 memory used one plate, CD8 naive two, each CD4 subset three.

As to this clone: Its antigen is still unknown.

V was pared by 6 bases and J by 1 base, with 9 bases between. CDR3 length equals 13 residues. Germline V gene data show CDR1 as SNHLY and CDR2 as FYNNEI. Naive CD8 isolation took CD45RO-negative cells positively selected for CCR7 and excluded terminally differentiated effector memory CD45RA+ cells. Sequencing was performed with immunoSEQ multiplex PCR; in TCRdb, only in-frame clones are kept and a portion is missing. The repertoire holds around 2,000,000 clones, about 94% seen once, with approximately 1.2% in the top ten. Study outcomes and limitations: There were few donors, and this limited the genetic and exposure-history diversity represented. Clonotypes shared by all four donors outscored non-shared clonotypes in generation probability. Naive subsets generally had larger estimated richness than memory subsets.

This clonotype was sampled from a young man in good health. V is TRBV2 and J is TRBJ2-5; TRBD2 is a possible D gene (6 bases). The specimen sequenced was naive CD8+ T cells sorted from blood. In nucleotides, the CDR3 is TGTGCCAGCAGGGGGCGGGGCCAAGAGACCCAGTACTTC. Translation gives CASRGRGQETQYF.